The clone carrying this T cell receptor beta chain was picked up a small number of times. The antigen is undetermined. The data stem from a study of identical twins. Study-wide results and caveats: There were fewer insertions in abundant cord blood beta clonotypes, but memory repertoires showed no such pattern. Out-of-frame alpha sequences shared by twins showed excess low generation probability.

Unique molecular identifiers were present on the cDNA, which also gained a universal primer site by template switching. TCRdb passed the 5' RACE reads through MiXCR, listing each CDR3 protein once. The sample contains around 450,000 distinct CDR3 sequences, approximately 15% of which appear only once. V trimming: 10 bases; J trimming: 5 bases; junction bases outside the gene matches: 11. Germline CDR1 reads SNHLY; CDR2 reads FYNNEI. CDR3 length: 13 amino acids. In addition, the sample was reused for a study of yellow fever vaccine responses in identical twins.

This receptor was obtained from a woman under 30 in good health. The sample taken for sequencing was CD4+ T cells sorted from blood. The V call is TRBV2, the J call TRBJ2-7, with 7 positions matching TRBD1. In DNA form, the CDR3 reads TGTGCCACCACAGGGGCGAGGGGGAACGAGCAGTACTTC. This encodes CATTGARGNEQYF.